This TCR beta chain is drawn from a study of shared clonotypes between healthy human individuals. Study conclusions and caveats: Estimated clonotype richness was generally higher in naive than memory subsets. Donor scarcity curtailed the genetic and exposure-history diversity represented herein.

Generated by immunoSEQ multiplex PCR, the TCRdb table keeps only in-frame clones and is missing some. Among about 2.1 million clones listed, around 93% were seen once. The CDR3 is 15 amino acids. The germline V and J ends were trimmed by 1 base and 2 bases, with 12 bases remaining between them. CDR1 and CDR2 (germline): LGHNA, YSLEER. CD45RO-negative cells were positively selected for CCR7, leaving out terminally differentiated effector memory CD45RA+ cells. For this clone: Its antigen is currently unknown.

The receptor was derived from a man younger than 35 in good health. Some clones in this sample may be carry-over from other donors' samples. The genes are TRBV4-3 and TRBJ2-7; perhaps TRBD2 as D (6 bases). The specimen sequenced was naive CD8+ T cells from PBMCs. CDR3 DNA: TGCGCCAGCAGCCAAGGCGGGGCAGGGACCTACGAGCAGTACTTC. Translated: CASSQGGAGTYEQYF.